Below, 11 T cell receptor beta chains from the same sample are listed, as sequenced in a study of vaccination effects on CD4 cells after COVID-19. Method: immunoSEQ multiplex PCR; TCRdb's copy keeps in-frame clones and lacks some. The sample contains around 66,000 clones, about 74% of which appear only once. CD4+ T cells were isolated after 10 days of culture. Two-dose BNT162b2 or mRNA-1273 vaccination was given to participants. The antigens of these receptors remain unknown. Sequences were derived from CD4+ T cells from PBMCs cultured without peptide, sampled after COVID-19 vaccination. The receptors derive from a human donor who received a COVID-19 vaccine.

The rearrangement links TRBV4-1 to TRBJ2-3; D unclear. The CDR3 runs 15 residues. V lost 1 base and J 2 bases, leaving 10 bases between the germline ends. In germline, CDR1 is MGHRA, CDR2 YSYEKL. CDR3 sequence: CASSQAGLSTDTQYF. The CDR3 DNA reads as TGCGCCAGCAGCCAAGCGGGCTTATCCACAGATACGCAGTATTTT.

V gene TRBV4-1 combines with J gene TRBJ2-5; TRBD1 matches 8 bases. The ends lost 1 base at V and 2 bases at J; junction bases unmatched: 3. The CDR3 consists of 15 residues. CDR1 MGHRA and CDR2 YSYEKL come from the germline V gene. The CDR3 DNA sequence: TGCGCCAGCAGCCAAGGGACAGGGAGTCAAGAGACCCAGTACTTC. Residues: CASSQGTGSQETQYF.

CDR3: CATRGTNTEAFF. DNA of the CDR3: TGTGCCACCAGGGGAACGAACACTGAAGCTTTCTTT. The gene calls are TRBV24-1 and TRBJ1-1; no firm D call. CDR3 size: 12 residues. Per the germline V gene, CDR1 is KGHDR and CDR2 is SFDVKD. V gave up 7 bases and J gave up 1 base, with 6 bases separating them.

V and J are TRBV5-4 and TRBJ1-4; D is undetermined. This CDR3 contains 14 residues. The germline gives CDR1 SGHNT, CDR2 YYREEE (reference sequence). Between the trimmed V and J ends, which lost 3 bases and 0 bases, there was a span of 6 bases. The CDR3 loop is CASSSRATNEKLFF. In DNA form, the CDR3 reads TGTGCCAGCAGCTCTCGGGCAACTAATGAAAAACTGTTTTTT.

This clone was observed once. This chain uses TRBV20-1 with TRBJ2-4; weak D call: TRBD2 (5 bases). The CDR3 runs 15 residues. The V end lost 3 bases, the J end lost 7 bases, and 19 bases lay between the germline ends. Germline V lookup: CDR1 DFQATT, CDR2 SNEGSKA (reference sequence). The CDR3 is CSASLLSRGGNIQYF. The CDR3 nucleotides read TGCAGTGCTAGTTTATTATCTCGGGGTGGGAACATTCAGTACTTC.

The chain carries TRBV24-1 and TRBJ2-2; D is uncertain. V lost 0 bases and J lost 5, with 6 bases in between. CDR1 and CDR2 (germline): KGHDR, SFDVKD. The CDR3 has 14 amino acids. This CDR3 is CATSDLGFTGELFF. CDR3 DNA: TGTGCCACCAGTGATTTGGGATTTACCGGGGAGCTGTTTTTT.

The chain couples TRBV13 to TRBJ2-7; tentative D call: TRBD1 (5 bases). In germline, CDR1 is PRHDT, CDR2 FYEKMQ (reference sequence). The V gene lost 5 bases and the J gene lost 6 bases, with 14 bases spanning the gap. This CDR3 has 13 residues. CDR3 in amino acids: CASSPAGYGEQYV. CDR3 coding DNA: TGTGCCAGCAGCCCAGCAGGGTACGGCGAGCAGTACGTC.

This clone was counted once. The chain carries TRBV6-5 and TRBJ1-6; 8 bases align to TRBD1. Per the germline V gene, CDR1 is MNHEY and CDR2 is SVGAGI. J was trimmed by 10 bases and V by 6 bases; bases with no gene match: 8. CDR3 size: 14 residues. The CDR3 DNA reads TGTGCCAGCAGCTTCGACAGGGGTAGGTCACCCCTCCACTTT. Translated, it gives CASSFDRGRSPLHF.

This chain joins TRBV10-2 and TRBJ2-5, with a possible D match to TRBD1 (6 bases). V was pared by 8 bases and J by 2 bases, with 21 bases between. From germline, CDR1 is WSHSY and CDR2 SAAADI. There are 16 residues in the CDR3. The CDR3 bases are TGCGCCAGCCGCGACAGGCGGGTTAAGATACAAGAGACCCAGTACTTC. This gives the protein CASRDRRVKIQETQYF.

This chain links TRBV27 with TRBJ2-5; D possibly corresponds to TRBD1 (5 bases). CDR1 is MNHEY, CDR2 SMNVEV, per germline (reference sequence). The CDR3 covers 15 residues. Trimming shortened V by 5 bases and J by 5 bases, and 18 bases separated the two germline ends. The CDR3 sequence: CASSAYRRLRETQYF. The CDR3 DNA is TGTGCCAGCAGTGCCTACAGGCGCCTAAGGGAGACCCAGTACTTC.

Details on this clone: Other nucleotide sequences from this sample produce the same CDR3. The V call is TRBV5-1, the J call TRBJ2-5; possible D gene TRBD2, 6 bases. The CDR3 is 13 residues long. V was clipped by 0 bases and J by 5 bases, with 8 bases between them. Germline CDR1 reads SGHRS; CDR2 reads YFSETQ. In DNA form, the CDR3 reads TGCGCCAGCAGCTTGGGTGGGGGGGAGACCCAGTACTTC. Translating gives CASSLGGGETQYF.